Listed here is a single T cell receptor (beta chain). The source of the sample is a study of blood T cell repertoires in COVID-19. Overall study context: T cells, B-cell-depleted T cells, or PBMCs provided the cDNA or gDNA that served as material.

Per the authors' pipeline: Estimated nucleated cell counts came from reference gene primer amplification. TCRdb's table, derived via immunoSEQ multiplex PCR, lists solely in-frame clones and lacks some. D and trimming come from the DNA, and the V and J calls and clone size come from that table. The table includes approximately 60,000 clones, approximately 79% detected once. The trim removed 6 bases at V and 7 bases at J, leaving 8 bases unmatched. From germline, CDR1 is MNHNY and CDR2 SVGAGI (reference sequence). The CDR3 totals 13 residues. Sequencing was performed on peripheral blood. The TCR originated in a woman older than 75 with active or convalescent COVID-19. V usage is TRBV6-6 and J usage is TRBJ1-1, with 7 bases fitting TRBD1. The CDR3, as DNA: TGTGCCAGCAGCGGCCCCGGGGACAGTGAAGCTTTCTTT. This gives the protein CASSGPGDSEAFF.